These 2 T cell receptor beta chains were sequenced from one sample in a study of Ad26.COV2.S vaccination and SARS-CoV-2 variants. Repertoires were generated with immunoSEQ multiplex PCR, while TCRdb's copy carries only in-frame clones and drops some. The data show roughly 300,000 clones, about nine tenths seen once. Treatment of the sample: about 20 received Ad26.COV2.S at low or high dose, single or two shots; a few received placebo; per-sample allocation not given. Day 63 following the first vaccine or placebo injection was when the samples were taken. Sequencing was performed on peripheral blood, taken in a trial of Ad26.COV2.S vaccine versus placebo. These receptors came from a person between 18 and 60 years old who received the Ad26.COV2.S COVID-19 vaccine or a placebo.

This clone came up once. The CDR3 protein is CASSLRVGGRYTF. CDR3 DNA sequence: TGTGCCAGCAGTTTAAGGGTGGGGGGTCGCTACACCTTC. This sequence joins TRBV28 and TRBJ1-2; D perhaps matches TRBD1 (5 bases). The CDR3 spans 13 residues. Germline V gene sequence: CDR1 MDHEN, CDR2 SYDVKM. Between the trimmed V and J ends, which lost 2 bases and 9 bases, there was a span of 13 bases.

The chain links TRBV7-2 to TRBJ1-5, with D unresolved. The ends were cut back, 2 bases at V and 7 bases at J, with 6 bases in the middle. Germline V gene lookup returns CDR1 SGHTA and CDR2 FQGNSA. The CDR3 consists of 12 residues. CDR3 sequence reads: CASSLWRQPQHF. The CDR3 DNA sequence: TGTGCCAGCAGCTTATGGAGACAGCCCCAGCATTTT.